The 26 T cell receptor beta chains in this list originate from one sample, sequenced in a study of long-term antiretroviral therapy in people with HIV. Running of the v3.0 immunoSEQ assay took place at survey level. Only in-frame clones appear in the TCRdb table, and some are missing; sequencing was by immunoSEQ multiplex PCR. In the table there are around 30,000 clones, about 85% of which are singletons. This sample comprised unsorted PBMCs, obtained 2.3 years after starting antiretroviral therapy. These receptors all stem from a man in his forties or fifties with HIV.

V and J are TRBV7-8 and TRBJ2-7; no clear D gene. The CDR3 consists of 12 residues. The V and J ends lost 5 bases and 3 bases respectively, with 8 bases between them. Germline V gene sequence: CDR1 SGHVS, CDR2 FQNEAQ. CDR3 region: CASSRTDYEQYF. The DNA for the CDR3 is TGTGCCAGCAGCCGGACGGACTACGAGCAGTACTTC.

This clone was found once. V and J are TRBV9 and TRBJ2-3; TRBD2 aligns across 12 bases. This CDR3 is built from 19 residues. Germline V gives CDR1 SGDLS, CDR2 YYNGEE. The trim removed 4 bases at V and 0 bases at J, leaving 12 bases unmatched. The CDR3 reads CASSPALAGGPWSTDTQYF. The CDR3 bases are TGTGCCAGCAGCCCTGCCCTAGCGGGAGGGCCCTGGAGCACAGATACGCAGTATTTT. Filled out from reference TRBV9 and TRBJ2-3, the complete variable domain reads DSGVTQTPKHLITATGQRVTLRCSPRSGDLSVYWYQQSLDQGLQFLIQYYNGEERAKGNILERFSAQQFPDLHSELNLSSLELGDSALYFCASSPALAGGPWSTDTQYFGPGTRLTVL.

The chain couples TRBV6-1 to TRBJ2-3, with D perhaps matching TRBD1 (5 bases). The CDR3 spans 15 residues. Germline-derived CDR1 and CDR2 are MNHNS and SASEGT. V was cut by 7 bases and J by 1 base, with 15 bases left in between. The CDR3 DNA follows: TGTGCCAGCAAAGACGGACGGACACGCACAGATACGCAGTATTTT. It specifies CASKDGRTRTDTQYF.

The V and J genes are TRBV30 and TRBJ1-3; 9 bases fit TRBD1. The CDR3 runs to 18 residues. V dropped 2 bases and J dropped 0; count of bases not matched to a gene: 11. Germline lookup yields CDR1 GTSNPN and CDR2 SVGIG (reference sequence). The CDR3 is CAWSRLTGTGRSGNTIYF. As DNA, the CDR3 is TGTGCCTGGAGTAGACTAACCGGGACAGGGCGCTCTGGAAACACCATATATTTT.

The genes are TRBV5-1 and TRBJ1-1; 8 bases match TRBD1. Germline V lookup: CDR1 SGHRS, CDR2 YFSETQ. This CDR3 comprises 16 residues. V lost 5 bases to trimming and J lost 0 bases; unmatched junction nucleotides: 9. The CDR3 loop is CASSGTGGRMNTEAFF. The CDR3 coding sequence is TGCGCCAGCAGTGGTACAGGGGGGAGAATGAACACTGAAGCTTTCTTT.

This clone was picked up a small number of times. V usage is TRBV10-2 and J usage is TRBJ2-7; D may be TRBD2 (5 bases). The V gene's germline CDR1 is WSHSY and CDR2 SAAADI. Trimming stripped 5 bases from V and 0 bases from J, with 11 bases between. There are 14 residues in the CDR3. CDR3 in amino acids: CASSRLGGSYEQYF. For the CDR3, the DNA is TGCGCCAGCAGTCGACTCGGAGGCTCCTACGAGCAGTACTTC.

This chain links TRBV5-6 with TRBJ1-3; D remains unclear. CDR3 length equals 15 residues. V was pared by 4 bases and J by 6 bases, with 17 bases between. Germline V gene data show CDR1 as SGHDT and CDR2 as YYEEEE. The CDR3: CASSLGSRSENTIYF. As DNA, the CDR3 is TGTGCCAGCAGCCTGGGGTCCAGGTCGGAAAACACCATATATTTT.

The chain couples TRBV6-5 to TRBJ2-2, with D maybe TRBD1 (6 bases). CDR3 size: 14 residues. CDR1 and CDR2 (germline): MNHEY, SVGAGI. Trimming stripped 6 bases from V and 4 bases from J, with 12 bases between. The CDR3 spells CASSPDRPTGELFF. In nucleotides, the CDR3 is TGTGCCAGCAGCCCGGACAGACCCACCGGGGAGCTGTTTTTT.

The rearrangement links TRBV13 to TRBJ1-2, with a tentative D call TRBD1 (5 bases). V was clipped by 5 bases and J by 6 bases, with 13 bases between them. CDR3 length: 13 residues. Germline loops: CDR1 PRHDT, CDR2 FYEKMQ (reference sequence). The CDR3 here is CASSNGGSHGYTF. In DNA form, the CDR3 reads TGTGCCAGCAGCAATGGGGGGTCCCATGGCTACACCTTC. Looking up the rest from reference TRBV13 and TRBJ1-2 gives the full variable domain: AAGVIQSPRHLIKEKRETATLKCYPIPRHDTVYWYQQGPGQDPQFLISFYEKMQSDKGSIPDRFSAQQFSDYHSELNMSSLELGDSALYFCASSNGGSHGYTFGSGTRLTVV.

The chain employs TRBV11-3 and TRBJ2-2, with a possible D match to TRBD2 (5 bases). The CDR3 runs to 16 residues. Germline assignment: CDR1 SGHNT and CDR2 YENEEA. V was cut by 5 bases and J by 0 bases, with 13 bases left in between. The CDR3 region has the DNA TGTGCCAGCAGCCCGGAGGCCTCTTCGAACACCGGGGAGCTGTTTTTT. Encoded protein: CASSPEASSNTGELFF.

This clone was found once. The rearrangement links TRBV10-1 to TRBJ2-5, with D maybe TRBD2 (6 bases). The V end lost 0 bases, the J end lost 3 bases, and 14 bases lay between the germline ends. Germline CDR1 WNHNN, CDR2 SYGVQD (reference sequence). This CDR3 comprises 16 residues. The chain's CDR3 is CASSESGLGEKETQYF. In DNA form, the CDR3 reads TGCGCCAGCAGTGAGTCGGGACTTGGGGAGAAAGAGACCCAGTACTTC.

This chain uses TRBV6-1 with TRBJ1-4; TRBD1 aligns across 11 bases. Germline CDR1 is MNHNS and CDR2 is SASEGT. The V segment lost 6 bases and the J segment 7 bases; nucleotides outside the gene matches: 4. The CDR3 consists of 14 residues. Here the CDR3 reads CASRLDRGREKLFF. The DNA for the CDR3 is TGTGCCAGCAGACTGGACAGGGGGCGTGAAAAACTGTTTTTT.

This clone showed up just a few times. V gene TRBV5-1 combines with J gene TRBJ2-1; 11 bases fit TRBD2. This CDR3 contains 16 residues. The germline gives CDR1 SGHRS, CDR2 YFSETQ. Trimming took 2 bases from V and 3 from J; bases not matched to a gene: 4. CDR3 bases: TGCGCCAGCAGCTTCAGTCTAGCGGGAGGCTACAATGAGCAGTTCTTC. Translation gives CASSFSLAGGYNEQFF. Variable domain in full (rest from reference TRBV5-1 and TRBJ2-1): KAGVTQTPRYLIKTRGQQVTLSCSPISGHRSVSWYQQTPGQGLQFLFEYFSETQRNKGNFPGRFSGRQFSNSRSEMNVSTLELGDSALYLCASSFSLAGGYNEQFFGPGTRLTVL.

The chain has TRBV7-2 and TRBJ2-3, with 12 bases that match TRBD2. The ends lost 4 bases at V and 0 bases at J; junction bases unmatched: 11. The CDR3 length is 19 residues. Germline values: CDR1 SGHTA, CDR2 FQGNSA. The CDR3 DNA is TGTGCCAGCAGCTCCCCCGGGACTAGCGGGTCTGCTAGCACAGATACGCAGTATTTT. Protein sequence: CASSSPGTSGSASTDTQYF.

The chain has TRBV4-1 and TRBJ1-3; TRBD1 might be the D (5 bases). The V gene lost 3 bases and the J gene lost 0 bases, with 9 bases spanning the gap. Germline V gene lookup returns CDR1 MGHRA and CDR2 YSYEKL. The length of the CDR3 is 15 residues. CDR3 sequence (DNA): TGCGCCAGCAGCCAGGAGGGGTACTCTGGAAACACCATATATTTT. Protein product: CASSQEGYSGNTIYF.

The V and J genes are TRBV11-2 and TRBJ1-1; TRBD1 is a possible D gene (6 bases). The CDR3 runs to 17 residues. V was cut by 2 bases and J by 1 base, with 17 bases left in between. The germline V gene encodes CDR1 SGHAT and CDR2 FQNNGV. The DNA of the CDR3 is TGTGCCAGCAGCTTATTAAGTCACAGGGCGAGGAACACTGAAGCTTTCTTT. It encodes CASSLLSHRARNTEAFF. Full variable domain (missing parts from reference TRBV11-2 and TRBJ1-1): EAGVAQSPRYKIIEKRQSVAFWCNPISGHATLYWYQQILGQGPKLLIQFQNNGVVDDSQLPKDRFSAERLKGVDSTLKIQPAKLEDSAVYLCASSLLSHRARNTEAFFGQGTRLTVV.

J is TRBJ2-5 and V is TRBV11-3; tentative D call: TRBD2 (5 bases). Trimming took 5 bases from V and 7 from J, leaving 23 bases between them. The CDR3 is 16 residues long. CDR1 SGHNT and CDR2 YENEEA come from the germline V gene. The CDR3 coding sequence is TGTGCCAGCAGCGTTAGGTTCGGGATCCGACGAGGGACCCAGTACTTC. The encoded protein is CASSVRFGIRRGTQYF.

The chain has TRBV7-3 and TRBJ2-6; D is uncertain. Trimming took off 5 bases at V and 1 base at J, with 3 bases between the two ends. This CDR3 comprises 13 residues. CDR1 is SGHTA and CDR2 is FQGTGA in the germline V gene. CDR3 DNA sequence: TGTGCCAGCAGCCCATCTGGGGCCAACGTCCTGACTTTC. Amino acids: CASSPSGANVLTF.

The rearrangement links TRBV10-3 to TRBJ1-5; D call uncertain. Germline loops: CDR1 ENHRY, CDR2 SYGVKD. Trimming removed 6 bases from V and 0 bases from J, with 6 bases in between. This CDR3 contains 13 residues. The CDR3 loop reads CAISAGSNQPQHF. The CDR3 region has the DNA TGTGCCATCAGCGCGGGTAGCAATCAGCCCCAGCATTTT.

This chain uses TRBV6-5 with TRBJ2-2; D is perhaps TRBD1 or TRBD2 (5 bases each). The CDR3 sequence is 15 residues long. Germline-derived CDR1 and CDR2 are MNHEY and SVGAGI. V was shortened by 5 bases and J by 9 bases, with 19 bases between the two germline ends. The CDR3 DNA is TGTGCCAGCAGTCCCCCGGGGCCTAAGGATTGGGAGCTGTTTTTT. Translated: CASSPPGPKDWELFF.

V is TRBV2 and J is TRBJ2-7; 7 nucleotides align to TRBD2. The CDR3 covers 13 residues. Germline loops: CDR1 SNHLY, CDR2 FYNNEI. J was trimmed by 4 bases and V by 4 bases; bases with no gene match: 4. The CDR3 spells CASSARGEYEQYF. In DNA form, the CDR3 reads TGTGCCAGCAGTGCCCGGGGGGAGTACGAGCAGTACTTC.

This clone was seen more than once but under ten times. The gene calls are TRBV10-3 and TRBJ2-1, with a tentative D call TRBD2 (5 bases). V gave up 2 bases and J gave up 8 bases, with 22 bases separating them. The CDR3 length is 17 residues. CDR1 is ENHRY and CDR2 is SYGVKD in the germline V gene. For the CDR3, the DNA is TGTGCCATCAGTGAGGCGTCCTTAGCCGCCCCGAGGGATGAGCAGTTCTTC. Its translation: CAISEASLAAPRDEQFF.

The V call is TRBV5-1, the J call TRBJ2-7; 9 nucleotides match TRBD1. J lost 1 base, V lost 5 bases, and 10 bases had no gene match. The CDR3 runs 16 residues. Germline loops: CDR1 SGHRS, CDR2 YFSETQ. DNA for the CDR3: TGCGCCAGCAGAGATCTGGGGGGACAGGGATCCTACGAGCAGTACTTC. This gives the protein CASRDLGGQGSYEQYF.

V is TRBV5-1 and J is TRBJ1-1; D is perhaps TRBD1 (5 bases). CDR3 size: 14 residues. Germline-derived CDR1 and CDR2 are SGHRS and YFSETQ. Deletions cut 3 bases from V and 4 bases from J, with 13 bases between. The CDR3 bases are TGCGCCAGCAGCTCAGACGGGGGAACCACTGAAGCTTTCTTT. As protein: CASSSDGGTTEAFF.

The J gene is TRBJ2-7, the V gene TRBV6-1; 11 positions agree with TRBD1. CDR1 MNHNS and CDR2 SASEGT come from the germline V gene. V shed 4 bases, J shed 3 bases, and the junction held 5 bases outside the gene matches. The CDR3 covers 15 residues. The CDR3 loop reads CASSAGTGGGYEQYF. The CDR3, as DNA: TGTGCCAGCAGTGCCGGGACAGGGGGTGGCTACGAGCAGTACTTC.

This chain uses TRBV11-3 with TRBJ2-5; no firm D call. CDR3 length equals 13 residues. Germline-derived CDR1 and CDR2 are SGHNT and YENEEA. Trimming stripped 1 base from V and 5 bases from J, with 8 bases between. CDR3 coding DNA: TGTGCCAGCAGCTTAGGAAGTTTCGAGACCCAGTACTTC. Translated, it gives CASSLGSFETQYF. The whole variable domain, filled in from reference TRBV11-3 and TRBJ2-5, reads EAGVVQSPRYKIIEKKQPVAFWCNPISGHNTLYWYLQNLGQGPELLIRYENEEAVDDSQLPKDRFSAERLKGVDSTLKIQPAELGDSAVYLCASSLGSFETQYFGPGTRLLVL.